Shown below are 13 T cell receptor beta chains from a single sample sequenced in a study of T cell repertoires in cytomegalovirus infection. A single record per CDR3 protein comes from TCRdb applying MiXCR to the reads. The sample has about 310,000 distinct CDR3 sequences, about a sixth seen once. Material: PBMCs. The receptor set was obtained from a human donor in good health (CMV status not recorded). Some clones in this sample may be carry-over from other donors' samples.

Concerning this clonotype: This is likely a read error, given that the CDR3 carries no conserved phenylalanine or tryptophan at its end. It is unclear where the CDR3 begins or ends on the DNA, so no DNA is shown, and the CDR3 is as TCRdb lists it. The CDR3 region is CSAATSGGPLV. The J gene is TRBJ2-5, the V gene TRBV20-1; the table's D call TRBD2 went unverified against the DNA. Germline-derived CDR1 and CDR2 are DFQATT and SNEGSKA (reference sequence). The CDR3 has 11 residues if both end residues are counted.

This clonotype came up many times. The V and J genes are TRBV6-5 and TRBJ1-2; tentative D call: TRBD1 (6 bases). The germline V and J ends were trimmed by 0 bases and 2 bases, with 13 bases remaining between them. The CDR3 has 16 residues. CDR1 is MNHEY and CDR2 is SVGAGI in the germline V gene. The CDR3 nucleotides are TGTGCCAGCAGTTACTCGACCGGGGGCGCGAACTATGGCTACACCTTC. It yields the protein CASSYSTGGANYGYTF.

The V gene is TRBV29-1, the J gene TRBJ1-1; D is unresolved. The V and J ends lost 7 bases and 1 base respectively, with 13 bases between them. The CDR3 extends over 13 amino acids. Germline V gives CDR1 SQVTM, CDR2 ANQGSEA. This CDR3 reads CSAPGQPNTEAFF. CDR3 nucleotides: TGCAGCGCCCCCGGCCAGCCGAACACTGAAGCTTTCTTT.

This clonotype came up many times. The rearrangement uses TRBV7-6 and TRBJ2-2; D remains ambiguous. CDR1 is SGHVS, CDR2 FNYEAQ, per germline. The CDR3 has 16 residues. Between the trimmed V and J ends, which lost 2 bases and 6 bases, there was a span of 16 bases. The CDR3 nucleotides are TGTGCCAGCAGCTTATTGGGGTCACCCGGACCCGGGGAGCTGTTTTTT. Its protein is CASSLLGSPGPGELFF.

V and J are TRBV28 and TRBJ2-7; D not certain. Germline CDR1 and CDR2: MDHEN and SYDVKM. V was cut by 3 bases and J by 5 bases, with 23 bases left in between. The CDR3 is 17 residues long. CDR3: CASSLGIQSNPSDEQYF. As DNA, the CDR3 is TGTGCCAGCAGTTTGGGTATCCAGTCTAACCCGTCCGACGAGCAGTACTTC.

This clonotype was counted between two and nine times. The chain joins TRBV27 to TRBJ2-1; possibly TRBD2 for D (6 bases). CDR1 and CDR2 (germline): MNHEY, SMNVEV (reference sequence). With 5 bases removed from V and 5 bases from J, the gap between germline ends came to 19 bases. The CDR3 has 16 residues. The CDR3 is CASSIKPVGSHNEQFF. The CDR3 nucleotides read TGTGCCAGCAGTATAAAGCCCGTCGGGAGCCACAATGAGCAGTTCTTC.

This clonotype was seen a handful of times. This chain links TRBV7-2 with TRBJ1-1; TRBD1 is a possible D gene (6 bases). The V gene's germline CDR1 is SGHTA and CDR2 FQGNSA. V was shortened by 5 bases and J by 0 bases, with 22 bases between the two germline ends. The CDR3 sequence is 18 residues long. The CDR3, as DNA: TGTGCCAGCAGCACGCCTACTAGGGGGAAAAGGGTGAACACTGAAGCTTTCTTT. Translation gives CASSTPTRGKRVNTEAFF.

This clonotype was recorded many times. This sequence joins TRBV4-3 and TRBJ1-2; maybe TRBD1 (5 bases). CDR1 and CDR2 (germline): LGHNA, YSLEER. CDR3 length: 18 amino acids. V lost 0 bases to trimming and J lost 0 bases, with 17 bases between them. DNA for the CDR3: TGCGCCAGCAGCCAAGAAGGGCTTGGGACTAACGCTAACTATGGCTACACCTTC. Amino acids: CASSQEGLGTNANYGYTF.

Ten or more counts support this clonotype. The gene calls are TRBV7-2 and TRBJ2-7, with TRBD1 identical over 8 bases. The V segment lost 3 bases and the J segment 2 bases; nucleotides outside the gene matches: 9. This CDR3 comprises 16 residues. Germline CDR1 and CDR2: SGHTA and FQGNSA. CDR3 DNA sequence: TGTGCCAGCAGCTTGCGTACAGGGGGAATGGCCTACGAGCAGTACTTC. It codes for CASSLRTGGMAYEQYF.

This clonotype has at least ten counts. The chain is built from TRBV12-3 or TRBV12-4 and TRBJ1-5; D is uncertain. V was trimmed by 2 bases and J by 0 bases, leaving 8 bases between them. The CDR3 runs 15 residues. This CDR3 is CASSLPEGSNQPQHF. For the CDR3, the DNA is TGTGCCAGCAGTTTACCAGAGGGTAGCAATCAGCCCCAGCATTTT.

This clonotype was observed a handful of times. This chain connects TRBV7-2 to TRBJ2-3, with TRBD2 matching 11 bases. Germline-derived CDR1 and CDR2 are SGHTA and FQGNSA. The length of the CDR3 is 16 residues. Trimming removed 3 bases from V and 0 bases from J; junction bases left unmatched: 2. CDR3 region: CASSFSGGASTDTQYF. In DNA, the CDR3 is TGTGCCAGCAGCTTTAGCGGGGGGGCCAGCACAGATACGCAGTATTTT.

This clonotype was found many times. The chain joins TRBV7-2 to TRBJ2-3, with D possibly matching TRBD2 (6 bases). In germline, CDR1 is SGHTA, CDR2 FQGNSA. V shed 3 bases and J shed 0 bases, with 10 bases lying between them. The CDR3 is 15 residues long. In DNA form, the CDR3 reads TGTGCCAGCAGCTTCCTCGGGACTAGCACAGATACGCAGTATTTT. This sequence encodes CASSFLGTSTDTQYF.

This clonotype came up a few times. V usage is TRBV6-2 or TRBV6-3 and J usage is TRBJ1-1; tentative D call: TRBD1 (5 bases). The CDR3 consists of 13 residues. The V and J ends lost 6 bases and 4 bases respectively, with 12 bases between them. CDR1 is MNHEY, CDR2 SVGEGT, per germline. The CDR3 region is CASSAFGATEAFF. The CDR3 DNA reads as TGTGCCAGCAGCGCTTTTGGGGCCACTGAAGCTTTCTTT.